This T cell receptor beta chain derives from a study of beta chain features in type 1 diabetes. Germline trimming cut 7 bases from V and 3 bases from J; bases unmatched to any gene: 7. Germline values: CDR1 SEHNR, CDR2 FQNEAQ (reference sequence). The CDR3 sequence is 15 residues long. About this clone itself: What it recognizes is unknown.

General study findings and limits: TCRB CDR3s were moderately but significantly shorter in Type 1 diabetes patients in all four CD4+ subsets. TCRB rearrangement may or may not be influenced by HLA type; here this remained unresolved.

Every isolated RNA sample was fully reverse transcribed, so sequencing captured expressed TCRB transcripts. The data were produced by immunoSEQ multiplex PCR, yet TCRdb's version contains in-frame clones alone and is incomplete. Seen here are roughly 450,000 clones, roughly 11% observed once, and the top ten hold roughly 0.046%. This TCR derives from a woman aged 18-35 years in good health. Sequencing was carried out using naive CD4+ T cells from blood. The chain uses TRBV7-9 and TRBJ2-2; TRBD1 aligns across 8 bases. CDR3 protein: CASTSTGVDTGELFF. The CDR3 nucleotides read TGTGCCAGCACTTCGACAGGGGTGGACACCGGGGAGCTGTTTTTT.